The entry that follows covers one T cell receptor beta chain sequence. In the source study's methods: Quantification of nucleated cells was approximated via reference gene primer amplification. The table came from immunoSEQ multiplex PCR; TCRdb's copy has only in-frame clones and leaves some out. D and trimming were read from the DNA, whereas the V and J calls and clone size are those reported in that table. The sample shows more than 150,000 clones, 80% to 90% of them seen only once. The length of the CDR3 is 12 residues. V dropped 5 bases and J dropped 7; count of bases not matched to a gene: 4. The germline V gene encodes CDR1 SGHRS and CDR2 YFSETQ. This specimen comes from a study of blood T cell repertoires in COVID-19. Overall study context: Samples came from the United States, Italy and Spain, spanning acute and convalescent COVID-19. The analysed material was cDNA or gDNA that came from T cells, B-cell-depleted T cells, or PBMCs.

The rearrangement uses TRBV5-1 and TRBJ1-2; TRBD1 agrees at 8 bases. The receptor comes from a man in his 70s with active or convalescent COVID-19. Sequenced: peripheral blood. The CDR3 sequence: CASRDREGGYTF. CDR3 nucleotides: TGCGCCAGCAGGGACAGGGAGGGTGGCTACACCTTC.